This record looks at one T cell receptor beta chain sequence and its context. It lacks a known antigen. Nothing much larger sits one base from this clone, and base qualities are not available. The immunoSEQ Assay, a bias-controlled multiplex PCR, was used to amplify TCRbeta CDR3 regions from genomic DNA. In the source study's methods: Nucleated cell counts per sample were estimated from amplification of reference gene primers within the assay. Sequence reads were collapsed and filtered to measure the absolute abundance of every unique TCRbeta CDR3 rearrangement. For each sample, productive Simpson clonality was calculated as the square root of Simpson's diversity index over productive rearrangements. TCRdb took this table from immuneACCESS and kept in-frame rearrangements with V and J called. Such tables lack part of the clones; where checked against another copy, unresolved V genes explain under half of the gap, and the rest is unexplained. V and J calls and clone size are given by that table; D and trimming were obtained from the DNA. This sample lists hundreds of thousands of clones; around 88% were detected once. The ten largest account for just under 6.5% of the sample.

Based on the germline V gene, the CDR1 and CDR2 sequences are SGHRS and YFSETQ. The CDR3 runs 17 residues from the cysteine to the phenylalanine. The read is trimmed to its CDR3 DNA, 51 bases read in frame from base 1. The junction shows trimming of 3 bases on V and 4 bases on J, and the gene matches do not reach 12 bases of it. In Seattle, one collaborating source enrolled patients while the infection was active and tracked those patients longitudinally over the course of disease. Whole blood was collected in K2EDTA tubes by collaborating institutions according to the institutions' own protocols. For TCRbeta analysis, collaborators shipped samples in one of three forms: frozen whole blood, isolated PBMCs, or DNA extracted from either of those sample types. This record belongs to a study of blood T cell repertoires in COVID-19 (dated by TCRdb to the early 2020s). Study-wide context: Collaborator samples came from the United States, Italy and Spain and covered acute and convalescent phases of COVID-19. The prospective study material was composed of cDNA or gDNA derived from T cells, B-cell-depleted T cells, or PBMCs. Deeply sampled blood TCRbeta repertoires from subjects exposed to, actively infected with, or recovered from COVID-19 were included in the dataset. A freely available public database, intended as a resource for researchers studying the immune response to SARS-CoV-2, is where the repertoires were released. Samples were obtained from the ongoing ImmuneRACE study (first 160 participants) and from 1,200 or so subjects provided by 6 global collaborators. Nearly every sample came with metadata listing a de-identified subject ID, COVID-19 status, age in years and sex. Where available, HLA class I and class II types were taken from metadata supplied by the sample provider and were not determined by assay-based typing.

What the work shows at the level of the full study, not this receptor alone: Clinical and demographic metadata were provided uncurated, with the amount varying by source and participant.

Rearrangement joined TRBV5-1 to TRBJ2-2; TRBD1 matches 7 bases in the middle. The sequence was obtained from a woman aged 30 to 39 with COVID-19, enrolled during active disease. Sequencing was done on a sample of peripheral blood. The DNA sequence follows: TGCGCCAGCAGCTCGGGTAATTCGGGACAGCCCACCGGGGAGCTGTTTTTT. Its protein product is CASSSGNSGQPTGELFF.